Below, one T cell receptor (beta chain) is given with its context. Clones were read by immunoSEQ multiplex PCR, and TCRdb kept only the in-frame ones, dropping some. Among roughly 1 million clones listed, more than 65% were seen once. Germline loops: CDR1 MNHNS, CDR2 SASEGT. Unmatched junction bases numbered 4, after V lost 5 bases and J lost 8 bases. CDR3 length: 13 amino acids. The data are from a study of shared clonotypes between healthy human individuals. This receptor was taken from a man in his late teens or twenties in good health. The sequenced material came from memory CD4+ T cells sorted from blood. Described subset: CD45RA-negative fraction. The chain recombines TRBV6-1 with TRBJ1-2, with 11 bases lining up with TRBD1. In DNA form, the CDR3 reads TGTGCCAGCAGTCGGACAGGGGGCAGGGGCTACACCTTC. It encodes CASSRTGGRGYTF.